The present TCR beta chain was sequenced within a study of T cell repertoires in cytomegalovirus infection. Whole-study context: Peptides in the study included HLA-C-restricted and HLA-B-restricted CMV epitopes. Public TCR beta signatures provided an indication of both CMV infection and a matching HLA type.

Overall study results and limits: Cumulative public TCR beta family frequency identified carriers of CMV plus the relevant HLA. In two of eight donors, the top clonotype was HLA-C-restricted CMV-specific.

In this sample, this clonotype turned up a few times. Its antigen is undetermined. Trimming cost V 4 bases and J 8 bases; bases outside gene matches: 11. CDR1 is SEHNR and CDR2 is FQNEAQ in the germline V gene (reference sequence). The CDR3 is 15 residues long. In TCRdb, the reads were re-called with MiXCR into one record per CDR3 protein. The table lists some 100,000 distinct CDR3 sequences, around 28% of them singletons, with 81% in the top ten. The receptor comes from a human donor in good health (CMV status not recorded). Some clones in this sample may be carry-over from other donors' samples. This sequence joins TRBV7-9 and TRBJ1-2, with 9 bases matching TRBD1. Sequencing was performed on CD8+ T cells from cultured PBMCs, taken from culture after CMV antigen stimulation. Here the CDR3 reads CASSSQGAGVEGYTF. CDR3 bases: TGTGCCAGCAGCTCACAGGGGGCCGGGGTCGAAGGCTACACCTTC.